One T cell receptor (beta chain) is described in this entry. What it binds is not known. In the PCR, 60 Vbeta and 13 Jbeta primers were used. Repertoires were generated with immunoSEQ multiplex PCR, while TCRdb's copy carries only in-frame clones and drops some. The table lists about 150,000 clones, more than 75% of them singletons. Germline V gene sequence: CDR1 SEHNR, CDR2 FQNEAQ (reference sequence). With 5 bases clipped from V and 2 bases from J, the junction kept 7 bases outside the gene matches. This CDR3 has 15 amino acids. The data were obtained in a study of cytomegalovirus exposure and HLA in healthy donors. The study's findings and limits: Accurate HLA-A and HLA-B prediction from TCR beta sequences was reported for most subjects.

The origin of this receptor is a human donor in good health. Sequencing input: PBMCs. The chain employs TRBV7-9 and TRBJ2-7; TRBD2 aligns across 9 bases. The chain's CDR3 is CASSPSSGRTYEQYF. The CDR3 DNA is TGTGCCAGCAGCCCCAGTAGCGGGAGAACCTACGAGCAGTACTTC.